This T cell receptor (beta chain) stems from a study of T cells in Graves' hyperthyroidism and ophthalmopathy. This clonotype was recorded many times. CDR3 length equals 14 residues. The V gene lost 3 bases and the J gene lost 5 bases, with 11 bases spanning the gap. A Clinical Activity Score of at least 3, a NOSPECS grade of at least 4 and a duration under 3 months were recorded in the ophthalmopathy patients. RNA transcripts served as the template for amplifying TCR beta CDR3 regions. Researchers ran a first-round RT-PCR on the TCR CDR3 using the HTBI primer set. TCRdb analysed the multiplex PCR reads with MiXCR anew, one entry per CDR3 protein. In the table there are fewer than 750,000 distinct CDR3 sequences, around 15% of which are singletons.

The rearrangement links TRBV12-3 or TRBV12-4 to TRBJ1-5; no clear D gene. The sample consisted of blood. The receptor comes from a woman aged 40 to 50 with Graves' ophthalmopathy. CDR3 DNA: TGTGCCAGCAGTTTTAGTGACCGCGATCAGCCCCAGCATTTT. It translates to CASSFSDRDQPQHF.